Reported below is one T cell receptor beta chain. CDR1 and CDR2 from the germline V gene are DFQATT and SNEGSKA (reference sequence). V lost 7 bases, J lost 8 bases, and 17 bases lay in between. The CDR3 loop spans 12 amino acids. The age range of participants was about 18 to 95 years, with residence in about 25 US areas. Cohort 3 donors were reported recovered after two negative PCRs, clearance, or symptom resolution. This sample stems from a study of blood T cell repertoires in COVID-19. Study background: T cells, B-cell-depleted T cells, or PBMCs supplied cDNA or gDNA.

The data were produced by immunoSEQ multiplex PCR, yet TCRdb's version contains in-frame clones alone and is incomplete. The sample lists about 410,000 clones, around nine tenths occurring once. Sequenced sample: PBMCs or T cells enriched from blood (not recorded which). The chain joins TRBV20-1 to TRBJ1-1; D is possibly TRBD1 (6 bases). The source of this sequence is a woman under 40 who had recovered from COVID-19. CDR3 nucleotides: TGCAGTGTTAGTTCGACGCAGGGGGAAGCTTTCTTT. Protein: CSVSSTQGEAFF.